The clone carrying this T cell receptor beta chain was detected once. What it binds is unknown. Autoimmune disease history or systemic immunosuppression barred patients. From germline, CDR1 is MRHNA and CDR2 SNTAGT. V lost 3 bases to trimming and J lost 7 bases; unmatched junction nucleotides: 6. This CDR3 region has 14 residues. The data stem from a study of OX40 agonist ivuxolimab in advanced cancers. Study information: Ivuxolimab was delivered to patients intravenously every 2 weeks at doses spanning 0.01 to 10 mg/kg.

Study-level points and caveats: CD4+ and CD8+ blood T cells expanded clonally by week 6 at 0.1 to 3.0 mg/kg. The expanded peripheral T cells' antigen specificity was not determined.

The repertoire was sequenced with immunoSEQ multiplex PCR; TCRdb's copy has only in-frame clones and lacks some. This table has roughly 32,000 clones, 65% to 80% appearing once. The sequences come from CD4+ or CD8+ T cells sorted from blood, collected in a trial of the OX40 agonist ivuxolimab. The V and J genes are TRBV6-4 and TRBJ1-1, with TRBD1 matching 9 bases. The TCR comes from an adult with an advanced solid tumor such as melanoma, head and neck, liver or kidney cancer. This CDR3 reads CASSETGGHSEAFF. CDR3 sequence (DNA): TGTGCCAGCAGTGAGACAGGGGGTCATAGTGAAGCTTTCTTT.